This record covers a single T cell receptor (beta chain). Antigen specificity is unknown. This sample was included in a study of beta chain features in type 1 diabetes. Points from the study as a whole: Whether HLA type affects TCRB rearrangement stayed undetermined in the present work. Insertion counts at VDJ junctions were lower in type 1 diabetes patients, who also showed more deletions there.

Isolated RNA was reverse transcribed in full, so expressed TCRB transcripts were sequenced. Sequencing used immunoSEQ multiplex PCR; TCRdb keeps in-frame clones, though not all of them. The sample shows hundreds of thousands of clones, 14% of them seen only once. V gave up 8 bases and J gave up 4 bases; unmatched junction bases: 9. Germline V gene data show CDR1 as SGHTA and CDR2 as FQGNSA. The length of the CDR3 is 16 residues. This chain links TRBV7-2 with TRBJ2-1; 12 positions match TRBD2. This clonotype was obtained from a man younger than 40 in good health. The source material was naive CD4+ T cells from blood. CDR3 protein: CASCRLAGVQYNEQFF. CDR3 nucleotides: TGTGCCAGCTGCCGACTAGCGGGGGTACAATACAATGAGCAGTTCTTC.